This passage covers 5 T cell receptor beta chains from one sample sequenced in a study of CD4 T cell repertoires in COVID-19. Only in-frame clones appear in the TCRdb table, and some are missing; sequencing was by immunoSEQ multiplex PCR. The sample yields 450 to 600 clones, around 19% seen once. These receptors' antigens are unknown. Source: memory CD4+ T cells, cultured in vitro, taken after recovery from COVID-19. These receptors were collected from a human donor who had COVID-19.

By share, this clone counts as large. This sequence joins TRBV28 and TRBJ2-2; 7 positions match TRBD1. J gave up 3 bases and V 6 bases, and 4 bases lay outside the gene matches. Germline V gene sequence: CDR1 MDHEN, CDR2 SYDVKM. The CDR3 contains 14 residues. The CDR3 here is CASRQGSDTGELFF. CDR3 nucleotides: TGTGCCAGCAGACAGGGGTCGGACACCGGGGAGCTGTTTTTT. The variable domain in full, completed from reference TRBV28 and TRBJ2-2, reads DVKVTQSSRYLVKRTGEKVFLECVQDMDHENMFWYRQDPGLGLRLIYFSYDVKMKEKGDIPEGYSVSREKKERFSLILESASTNQTSMYLCASRQGSDTGELFFGEGSRLTVL.

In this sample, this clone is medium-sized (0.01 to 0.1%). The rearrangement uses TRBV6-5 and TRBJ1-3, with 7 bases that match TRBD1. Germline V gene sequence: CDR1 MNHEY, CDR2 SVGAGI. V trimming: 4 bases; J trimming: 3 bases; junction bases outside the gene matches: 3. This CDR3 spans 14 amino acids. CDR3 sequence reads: CASSSDRIGNTIYF. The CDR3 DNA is TGTGCCAGCAGTTCGGACAGGATTGGAAACACCATATATTTT.

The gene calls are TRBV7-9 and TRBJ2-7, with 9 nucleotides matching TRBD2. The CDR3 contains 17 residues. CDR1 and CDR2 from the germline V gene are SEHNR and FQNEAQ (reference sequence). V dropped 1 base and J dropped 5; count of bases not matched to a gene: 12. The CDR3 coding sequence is TGTGCCAGCAGCTTAGGGGGGACTAGCAGGGGTTCGGACGAGCAGTACTTC. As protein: CASSLGGTSRGSDEQYF.

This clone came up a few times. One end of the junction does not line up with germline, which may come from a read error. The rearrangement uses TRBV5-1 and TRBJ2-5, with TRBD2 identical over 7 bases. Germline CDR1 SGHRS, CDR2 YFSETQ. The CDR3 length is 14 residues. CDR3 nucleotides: TGCGCCCGCAGCGTGGGGGGGGAGCAAGAGACCCAGTACTTC. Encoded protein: CARSVGGEQETQYF.

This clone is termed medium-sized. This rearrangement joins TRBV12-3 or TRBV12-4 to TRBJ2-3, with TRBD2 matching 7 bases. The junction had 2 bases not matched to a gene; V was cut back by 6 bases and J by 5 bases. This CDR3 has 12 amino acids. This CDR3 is CASRGEGDTQYF. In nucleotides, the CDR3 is TGTGCCAGCAGGGGGGAGGGAGATACGCAGTATTTT.